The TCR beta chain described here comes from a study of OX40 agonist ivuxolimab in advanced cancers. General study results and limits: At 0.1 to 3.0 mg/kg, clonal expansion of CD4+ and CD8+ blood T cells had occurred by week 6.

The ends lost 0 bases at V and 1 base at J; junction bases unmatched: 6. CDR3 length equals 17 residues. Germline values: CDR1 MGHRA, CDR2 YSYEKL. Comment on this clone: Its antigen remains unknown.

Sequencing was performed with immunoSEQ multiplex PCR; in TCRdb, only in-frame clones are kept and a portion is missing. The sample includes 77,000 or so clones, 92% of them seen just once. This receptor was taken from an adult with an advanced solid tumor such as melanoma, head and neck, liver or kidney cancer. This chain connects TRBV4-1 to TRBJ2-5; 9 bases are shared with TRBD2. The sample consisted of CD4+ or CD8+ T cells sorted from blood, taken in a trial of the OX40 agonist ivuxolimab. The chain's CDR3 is CASSQDWQRGAQETQYF. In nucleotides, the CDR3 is TGCGCCAGCAGCCAAGATTGGCAGCGGGGGGCCCAAGAGACCCAGTACTTC.